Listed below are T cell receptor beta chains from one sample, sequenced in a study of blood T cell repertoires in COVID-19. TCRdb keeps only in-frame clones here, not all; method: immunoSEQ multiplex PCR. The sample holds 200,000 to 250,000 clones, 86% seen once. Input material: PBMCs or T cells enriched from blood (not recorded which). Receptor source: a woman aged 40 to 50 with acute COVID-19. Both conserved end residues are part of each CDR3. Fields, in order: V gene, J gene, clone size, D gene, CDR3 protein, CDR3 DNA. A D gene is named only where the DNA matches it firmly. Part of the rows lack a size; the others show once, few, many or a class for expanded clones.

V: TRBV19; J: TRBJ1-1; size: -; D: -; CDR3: CASSIRGGPLAMNTEAFF; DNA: TGTGCCAGTAGTATAAGGGGGGGGCCTCTTGCGATGAACACTGAAGCTTTCTTT
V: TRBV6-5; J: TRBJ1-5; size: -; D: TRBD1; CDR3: CASSSQGNQPQHF; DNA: TGTGCCAGCAGTTCACAGGGGAATCAGCCCCAGCATTTT
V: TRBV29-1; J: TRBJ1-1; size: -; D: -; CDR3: CSTSHNTEAFF; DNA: TGCAGCACTTCCCATAACACTGAAGCTTTCTTT
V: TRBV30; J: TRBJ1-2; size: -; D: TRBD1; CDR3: CAWRLGTGRGYTF; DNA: TGTGCCTGGAGGCTAGGGACAGGTCGAGGCTACACCTTC
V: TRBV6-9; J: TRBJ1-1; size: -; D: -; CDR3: CASSYPRGGTEAFF; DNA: TGTGCCAGCAGTTACCCTCGAGGGGGAACTGAAGCTTTCTTT
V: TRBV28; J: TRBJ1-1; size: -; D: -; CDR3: CASREQQNTEAFF; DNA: TGTGCCTCCCGGGAGCAGCAGAACACTGAAGCTTTCTTT
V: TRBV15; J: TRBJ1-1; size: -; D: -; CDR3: CATSRDQGLNTEAFF; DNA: TGTGCCACCAGCAGAGATCAGGGGCTGAACACTGAAGCTTTCTTT
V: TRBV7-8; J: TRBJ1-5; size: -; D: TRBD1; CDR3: CASSSRDRVRNQPQHF; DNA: TGTGCCAGCAGCTCCCGGGACAGGGTTCGCAATCAGCCCCAGCATTTT
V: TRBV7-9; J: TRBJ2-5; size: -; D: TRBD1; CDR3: CASSADRGGETQYF; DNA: TGTGCCAGCAGCGCTGACAGGGGGGGAGAGACCCAGTACTTC
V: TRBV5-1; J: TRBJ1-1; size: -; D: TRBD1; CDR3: CASSLGQGAAFF; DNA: TGCGCCAGCAGCTTGGGACAGGGAGCAGCTTTCTTT
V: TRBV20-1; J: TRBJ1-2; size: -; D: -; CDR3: CSASYQGQGYTF; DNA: TGCAGTGCTAGTTACCAGGGGCAAGGCTACACCTTC
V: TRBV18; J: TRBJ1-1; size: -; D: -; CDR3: CASSPPIPGMNTEAFF; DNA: TGTGCCAGCTCACCACCAATTCCAGGGATGAACACTGAAGCTTTCTTT
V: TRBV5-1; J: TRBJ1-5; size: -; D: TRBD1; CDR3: CASSAQGGDQPQHF; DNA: TGCGCCAGCAGCGCCCAGGGGGGCGATCAGCCCCAGCATTTT
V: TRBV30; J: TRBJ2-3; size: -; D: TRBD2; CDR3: CAWSLALLAGRTDTQYF; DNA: TGTGCCTGGAGTCTTGCCCTTCTAGCGGGGCGCACAGATACGCAGTATTTT
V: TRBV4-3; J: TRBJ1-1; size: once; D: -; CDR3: CASSQDVGSVYTEAFF; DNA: TGCGCCAGCAGCCAAGATGTTGGGAGCGTGTACACTGAAGCTTTCTTT
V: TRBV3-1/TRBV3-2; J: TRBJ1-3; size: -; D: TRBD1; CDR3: CASSQNPGQGTGNTIYF; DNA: TGTGCCAGCAGCCAAAACCCGGGACAGGGTACCGGAAACACCATATATTTT
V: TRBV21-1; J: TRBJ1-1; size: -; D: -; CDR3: CASSNRDSFFEAFF; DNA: TGTGCCAGCAGCAACCGGGACAGCTTTTTTGAAGCTTTCTTT
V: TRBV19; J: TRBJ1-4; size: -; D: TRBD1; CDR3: CASWSGQGREKLFF; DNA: TGTGCCAGCTGGTCGGGACAGGGAAGAGAAAAACTGTTTTTT
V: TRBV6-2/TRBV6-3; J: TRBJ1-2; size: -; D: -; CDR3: CASSPRTLNPTLYGYTF; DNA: TGTGCCAGCAGCCCCCGGACTCTGAACCCCACCCTCTATGGCTACACCTTC
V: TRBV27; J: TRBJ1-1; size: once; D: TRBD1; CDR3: CASSPQGRMNTEAFF; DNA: TGTGCCAGCAGTCCACAGGGGAGGATGAACACTGAAGCTTTCTTT
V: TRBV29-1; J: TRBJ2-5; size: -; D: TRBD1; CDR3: CSVNRGLETQYF; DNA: TGCAGCGTTAACAGGGGGCTAGAGACCCAGTACTTC
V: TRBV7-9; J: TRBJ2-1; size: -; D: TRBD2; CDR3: CASSNLAGGSYNEQFF; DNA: TGTGCCAGCAGCAATTTAGCGGGGGGCTCCTACAATGAGCAGTTCTTC
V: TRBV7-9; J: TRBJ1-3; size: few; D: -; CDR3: CASSFDQGTGNTIYF; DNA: TGTGCCAGCAGCTTTGACCAGGGGACTGGAAACACCATATATTTT
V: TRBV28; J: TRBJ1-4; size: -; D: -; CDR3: CASSRGGVENEKLFF; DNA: TGTGCCAGCAGCCGGGGTGGGGTGGAGAATGAAAAACTGTTTTTT
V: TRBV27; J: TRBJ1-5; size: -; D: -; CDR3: CASSSHRGYSNQPQHF; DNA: TGTGCCAGCAGTTCCCATCGCGGCTATAGCAATCAGCCCCAGCATTTT
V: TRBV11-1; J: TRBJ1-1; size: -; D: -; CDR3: CASSFRDKGEAFF; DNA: TGTGCCAGCAGCTTCCGGGACAAAGGGGAAGCTTTCTTT
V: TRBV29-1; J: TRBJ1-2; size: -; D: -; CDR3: CSAENSEGVKNYGYTF; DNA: TGCAGCGCCGAGAATTCCGAGGGGGTCAAGAACTATGGCTACACCTTC
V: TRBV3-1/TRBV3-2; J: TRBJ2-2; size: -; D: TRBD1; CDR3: CASSRTGNTGELFF; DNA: TGTGCCAGCAGCCGGACAGGGAACACCGGGGAGCTGTTTTTT
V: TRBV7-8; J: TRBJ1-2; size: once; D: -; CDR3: CASHNTGYGYTF; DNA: TGTGCCAGCCATAATACGGGCTATGGCTACACCTTC
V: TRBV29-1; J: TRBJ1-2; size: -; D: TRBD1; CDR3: CSVDPPGQGAHGYTF; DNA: TGCAGCGTTGATCCACCGGGACAGGGGGCTCATGGCTACACCTTC
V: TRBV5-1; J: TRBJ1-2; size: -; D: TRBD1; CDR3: CASRAGTGGEGYTF; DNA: TGCGCCAGCAGGGCCGGGACAGGGGGAGAAGGCTACACCTTC
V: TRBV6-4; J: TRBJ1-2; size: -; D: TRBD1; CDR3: CASRQETGSGYGYTF; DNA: TGTGCCAGCAGACAGGAGACAGGGTCTGGCTATGGCTACACCTTC
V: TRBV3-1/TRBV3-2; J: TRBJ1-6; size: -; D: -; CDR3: CASTGDGNSPLHF; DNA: TGTGCCAGCACAGGGGACGGTAATTCACCCCTCCACTTT
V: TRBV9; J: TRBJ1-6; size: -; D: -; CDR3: CASSVQADYSPLHF; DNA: TGTGCCAGCAGCGTACAGGCGGACTATTCACCCCTCCACTTT
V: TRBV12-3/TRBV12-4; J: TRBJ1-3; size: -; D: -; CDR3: CASSEYLGNTIYF; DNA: TGTGCCAGCAGTGAGTACTTAGGAAACACCATATATTTT
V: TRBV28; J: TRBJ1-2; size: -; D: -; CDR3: CASGPGGAYGYTF; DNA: TGTGCCAGCGGGCCCGGCGGGGCGTATGGCTACACCTTC
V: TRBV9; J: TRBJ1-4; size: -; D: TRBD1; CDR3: CASSASEGAGARSRLFF; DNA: TGTGCCAGCAGCGCAAGTGAGGGGGCAGGGGCACGCTCTCGGCTGTTTTTT
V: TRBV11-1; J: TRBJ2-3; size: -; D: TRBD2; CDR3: CASSSGLGGISDTQYF; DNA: TGTGCCAGCAGCTCTGGACTAGGCGGGATCTCAGATACGCAGTATTTT
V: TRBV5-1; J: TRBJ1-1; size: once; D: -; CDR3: CASSLGTGLTEAFF; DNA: TGCGCCAGCAGCTTAGGCACAGGGCTCACTGAAGCTTTCTTT
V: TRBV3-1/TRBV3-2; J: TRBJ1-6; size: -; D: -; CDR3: CASSQDRSDNSPLHF; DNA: TGTGCCAGCAGCCAAGATCGCTCAGATAATTCACCCCTCCACTTT
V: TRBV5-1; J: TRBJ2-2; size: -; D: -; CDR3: CASSLQSGNTGELFF; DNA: TGCGCCAGCAGCTTGCAGTCAGGGAACACCGGGGAGCTGTTTTTT
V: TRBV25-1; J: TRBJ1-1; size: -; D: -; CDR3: CASKINSGVGAEAFF; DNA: TGTGCCAGCAAGATCAATTCAGGGGTGGGAGCTGAAGCTTTCTTT
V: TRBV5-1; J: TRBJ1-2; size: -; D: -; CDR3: CASSLGADYGYTF; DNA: TGCGCCAGCAGCTTGGGGGCAGATTATGGCTACACCTTC
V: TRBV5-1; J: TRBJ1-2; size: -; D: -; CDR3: CASYEYTATNYGYTF; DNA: TGCGCCAGCTACGAATATACAGCAACTAACTATGGCTACACCTTC
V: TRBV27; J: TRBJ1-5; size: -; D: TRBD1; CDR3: CASSFQTGGRGNQPQHF; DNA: TGTGCCAGCAGTTTCCAGACAGGGGGTAGAGGCAATCAGCCCCAGCATTTT
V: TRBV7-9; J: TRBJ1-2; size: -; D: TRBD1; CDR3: CASTPGGGYTF; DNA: TGTGCCAGCACCCCAGGGGGCGGCTACACCTTC
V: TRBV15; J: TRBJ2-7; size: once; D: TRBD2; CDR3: CATSGGPGLGSYEQYF; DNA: TGTGCCACCAGCGGCGGACCGGGACTAGGTTCCTACGAGCAGTACTTC
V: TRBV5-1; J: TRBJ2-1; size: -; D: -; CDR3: CASSSSGDRVNEQFF; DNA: TGCGCCAGCAGCTCCTCGGGGGATCGGGTCAATGAGCAGTTCTTC
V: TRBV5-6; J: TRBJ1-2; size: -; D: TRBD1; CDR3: CASNRQGVEYGYTF; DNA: TGTGCCAGCAACCGACAGGGTGTTGAATATGGCTACACCTTC
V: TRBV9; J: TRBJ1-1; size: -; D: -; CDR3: CASSVGPGGNTEAFF; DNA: TGTGCCAGCAGCGTGGGCCCCGGGGGGAACACTGAAGCTTTCTTT
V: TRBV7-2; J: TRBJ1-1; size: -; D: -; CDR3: CASSPYGTKATEAFF; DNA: TGTGCCAGCAGCCCCTACGGGACAAAGGCCACTGAAGCTTTCTTT
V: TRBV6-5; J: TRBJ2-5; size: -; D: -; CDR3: CASSYSWRSQETQYF; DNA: TGTGCCAGCAGTTACTCCTGGAGATCCCAAGAGACCCAGTACTTC
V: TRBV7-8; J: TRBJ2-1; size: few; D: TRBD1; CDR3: CASSLAGQKANEQFF; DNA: TGTGCCAGCAGCTTAGCGGGACAGAAAGCCAATGAGCAGTTCTTC
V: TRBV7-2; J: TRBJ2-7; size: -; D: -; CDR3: CASSLGVGVSSYEQYF; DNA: TGTGCCAGCAGCCTCGGGGTGGGAGTTAGCTCCTACGAGCAGTACTTC
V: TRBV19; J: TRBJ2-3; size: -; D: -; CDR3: CASTNAGTDTQYF; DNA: TGTGCCAGTACAAATGCAGGCACAGATACGCAGTATTTT